Shown below are 17 T cell receptor beta chains from a single sample sequenced in a study of technical replicates of blood from a handful of donors (dated by TCRdb to about 2017). Libraries were built with the immunoSEQ multiplex PCR assay. TCRdb obtained this table from immuneACCESS and retained in-frame rearrangements with V and J assigned. These tables miss some clones; where compared with another copy, unresolved V genes account for less than half of the shortfall, and the remainder is unexplained. This sample gives tens of thousands of clones in total; just under 95% of them show up just once. The biggest ten clones account for about 0.36% of the sample. The material sequenced was T cells isolated from PBMCs. The receptors originated from a human donor in good health.

The chain is built from TRBV5-4 and TRBJ1-1, with 9 bases that match TRBD1. The CDR3 has 14 residues. With 4 bases clipped from V and 4 bases from J, the junction kept 5 bases outside the gene matches. Per the germline V gene, CDR1 is SGHNT and CDR2 is YYREEE (reference sequence). This CDR3 reads CASSRDRGVTEAFF. Here the CDR3 DNA reads TGTGCCAGCAGCCGAGACAGGGGGGTCACTGAAGCTTTCTTT.

The rearrangement uses TRBV2 and TRBJ2-1; a possible D gene is TRBD2 (6 bases). The CDR3 extends over 16 amino acids. Trimming left V 6 bases short and J 2 bases short, with 17 bases between. Germline V CDR1 and CDR2: SNHLY, FYNNEI. The CDR3 protein is CASSPSRREAYNEQFF. CDR3 sequence (DNA): TGTGCCAGCAGCCCCTCCCGTAGGGAGGCCTACAATGAGCAGTTCTTC.

This chain connects TRBV25-1 to TRBJ2-7; TRBD2 agrees at 9 bases. With 4 bases clipped from V and 0 bases from J, the junction kept 4 bases outside the gene matches. CDR1 and CDR2 from the germline V gene are MGHDK and SYGVNS. The CDR3 is 15 residues long. The CDR3 spells CASSGGLARSYEQYF. CDR3 nucleotide sequence: TGTGCCAGCAGTGGAGGACTAGCGCGCTCCTACGAGCAGTACTTC.

This chain joins TRBV5-8 and TRBJ1-5; no clear D. In germline, CDR1 is SGHTS, CDR2 YDEGEE. Trimming pared 3 bases from V and 6 bases from J, leaving 16 bases between. CDR3 length equals 15 residues. CDR3 DNA sequence: TGTGCCAGCAGCTCGAGGGTTCTTAGTAGTCAGCCCCAGCATTTT. Encoded protein: CASSSRVLSSQPQHF.

The chain employs TRBV6-1 and TRBJ2-1; 10 positions agree with TRBD2. The CDR3 contains 15 residues. The germline gives CDR1 MNHNS, CDR2 SASEGT. Unmatched junction bases numbered 8, after V lost 8 bases and J lost 4 bases. The CDR3 loop is CASLAGANMYNEQFF. CDR3 bases: TGTGCCAGCCTAGCGGGAGCGAATATGTACAATGAGCAGTTCTTC.

The J gene is TRBJ1-5, the V gene TRBV6-1; the match to TRBD1 covers 7 bases. Germline CDR1 and CDR2: MNHNS and SASEGT. This CDR3 has 13 residues. V shed 4 bases and J 7 bases; nucleotides not matched to a gene: 4. The CDR3 bases are TGTGCCAGCAGTGGAGACAGGGACCAGCCCCAGCATTTT. The encoded protein is CASSGDRDQPQHF.

The gene calls are TRBV9 and TRBJ1-1; TRBD1 matches at 9 bases. The CDR3 length is 15 residues. From germline, CDR1 is SGDLS and CDR2 YYNGEE. Trimming took 5 bases from V and 5 from J; bases not matched to a gene: 10. The CDR3 reads CASSDSGTGSTEAFF. CDR3 nucleotide sequence: TGTGCCAGCAGTGACTCCGGGACAGGGAGTACTGAAGCTTTCTTT.

In this sample, this clone turned up once. The CDR3: CASSTRTSGRGFYNEQFF. The CDR3 nucleotides are TGTGCCAGCAGCACCCGGACTAGCGGGAGAGGCTTCTACAATGAGCAGTTCTTC. The V and J genes are TRBV7-2 and TRBJ2-1, with TRBD2 matching over 13 bases. The CDR3 runs 18 residues. V lost 5 bases, J lost 3 bases, and 10 bases stayed unmatched. Germline V gene sequence: CDR1 SGHTA, CDR2 FQGNSA.

The chain recombines TRBV11-1 with TRBJ2-2; 12 bases match TRBD2. V was clipped by 0 bases and J by 3 bases; unmatched bases: 5. Germline CDR1 reads SGHAT; CDR2 reads FQDESV (reference sequence). CDR3 size: 18 residues. DNA for the CDR3: TGTGCCAGCAGCTTAGCTCAGACTAGCGGGAGACACACCGGGGAGCTGTTTTTT. Amino acids: CASSLAQTSGRHTGELFF.

The chain joins TRBV7-2 to TRBJ2-7; 8 bases are a match to TRBD2. CDR1 SGHTA and CDR2 FQGNSA come from the germline V gene. CDR3 length: 16 residues. The junction had 4 bases not matched to a gene; V was cut back by 0 bases and J by 0 bases. CDR3 in amino acids: CASSLAVAGPSYEQYF. The CDR3 DNA reads TGTGCCAGCAGCTTAGCGGTAGCGGGGCCCTCCTACGAGCAGTACTTC.

This clone was detected only once. The chain uses TRBV7-2 and TRBJ1-5; D is perhaps TRBD1 (6 bases). The CDR3 spans 12 residues. Germline V gives CDR1 SGHTA, CDR2 FQGNSA. V was clipped by 4 bases and J by 7 bases, with 8 bases between them. CDR3 DNA sequence: TGTGCCAGCAGCTCGACAGGACAGCCCCAGCATTTT. Its protein product is CASSSTGQPQHF.

The genes are TRBV11-2 and TRBJ2-7; a possible D gene is TRBD1 (6 bases). The CDR3 covers 17 residues. The ends were cut back, 1 base at V and 5 bases at J, with 21 bases in the middle. Germline V gives CDR1 SGHAT, CDR2 FQNNGV. DNA for the CDR3: TGTGCCAGCAGCTTAGTGGGACACCCGGCAGGTCGGGACGAGCAGTACTTC. This gives the protein CASSLVGHPAGRDEQYF.

This rearrangement joins TRBV19 to TRBJ1-5; D is uncertain. Germline assignment: CDR1 LNHDA and CDR2 SQIVND (reference sequence). V was trimmed by 5 bases and J by 0 bases, leaving 2 bases between them. There are 12 residues in the CDR3. The CDR3 spells CASSYSNQPQHF. The CDR3 DNA reads as TGTGCCAGTAGTTATAGCAATCAGCCCCAGCATTTT.

CDR3 in amino acids: CASSHLPYTEMNTEAFF. CDR3 coding DNA: TGTGCCAGCAGCCATTTACCTTATACCGAGATGAACACTGAAGCTTTCTTT. The V call is TRBV5-6, the J call TRBJ1-1; the D is unclear. The V end lost 4 bases, the J end lost 0 bases, and 19 bases lay between the germline ends. This CDR3 has 17 residues. Germline lookup yields CDR1 SGHDT and CDR2 YYEEEE.

The chain has TRBV7-9 and TRBJ2-7; D is possibly TRBD1 (6 bases). The CDR3 consists of 16 residues. The V end was cut by 4 bases, the J end by 2 bases, with 18 bases between. From germline, CDR1 is SEHNR and CDR2 FQNEAQ (reference sequence). CDR3: CASSSSAWGQAYEQYF. The CDR3 DNA sequence: TGTGCCAGCAGCTCAAGCGCCTGGGGACAAGCCTACGAGCAGTACTTC.

The chain carries TRBV7-8 and TRBJ2-7, with D possibly being TRBD2 (6 bases). The CDR3 extends over 14 amino acids. Per germline, CDR1 SGHVS and CDR2 FQNEAQ. V lost 1 base and J lost 7, with 14 bases in between. This CDR3 reads CASSLEREIGEQYF. CDR3 nucleotides: TGTGCCAGCAGCTTAGAACGGGAGATAGGTGAGCAGTACTTC. Based on the CDR3 plus reference TRBV7-8 and TRBJ2-7, the full variable domain is GAGVSQSPRYKVAKRGQDVALRCDPISGHVSLFWYQQALGQGPEFLTYFQNEAQLDKSGLPSDRFFAERPEGSVSTLKIQRTQQEDSAVYLCASSLEREIGEQYFGPGTRLTVT.

The chain employs TRBV5-1 and TRBJ1-1; the match to TRBD1 covers 7 bases. The V gene's germline CDR1 is SGHRS and CDR2 YFSETQ. CDR3 length equals 14 residues. J was trimmed by 8 bases and V by 3 bases; bases with no gene match: 10. The CDR3 nucleotides are TGCGCCAGCAGCTCGTTATCAACAGGGGCAGAAGCTTTCTTT. This codes for CASSSLSTGAEAFF.